This T cell receptor beta chain was recovered during a study of blood T cell repertoires in COVID-19. Study-level background: The samples span acute and convalescent COVID-19 from the United States, Italy and Spain. Sample material is recorded as cDNA or gDNA derived from T cells, B-cell-depleted T cells, or PBMCs.

Original analysis: How many nucleated cells were present was estimated from reference gene primer amplification. Assay: immunoSEQ multiplex PCR; the TCRdb copy retains only in-frame clones and omits some. V, J and clone size were drawn from that table, and D and trimming were deduced from the DNA. The top ten hold over 6% of the sample, which has around 370,000 clones, 80% to 90% seen once. Seattle enrolled patients during active infection and tracked them longitudinally. V was clipped by 7 bases and J by 7 bases; unmatched bases: 8. The germline V gene has CDR1 SQVTM and CDR2 ANQGSEA. This CDR3 spans 14 amino acids.

This sequence joins TRBV29-1 and TRBJ2-1; 12 nucleotides align to TRBD1. The sequence was obtained from a woman between 45 and 60 years old with COVID-19, enrolled during active disease. The sample was peripheral blood. This chain's CDR3 is CSGEGQGAENEQFF. CDR3 sequence (DNA): TGCAGCGGCGAGGGACAGGGGGCTGAGAATGAGCAGTTCTTC.